The clone carrying this T cell receptor (beta chain) showed up just a few times. Its antigen is not known. TCRdb fed the reads into MiXCR, producing one record per CDR3 protein. This sample has about 130,000 distinct CDR3 sequences, with 20% to 30% found just once. CDR3 size: 11 residues. Looked up from germline, CDR1 is DFQATT and CDR2 is SNEGSKA (reference sequence). The record originates from a study of T cell repertoires in cytomegalovirus infection. Study-wide background: Both CMV infection and a matching HLA type were indicated by public TCR beta signatures. General study findings and limits: Carriage of CMV together with the relevant HLA was identifiable through cumulative public TCR beta family frequency. CMV-specific HLA-C-restricted TCR beta clonotypes dominated the ex vivo response.

The chain combines TRBV20-1 with TRBJ1-2, with TRBD1 identical over 9 bases. This receptor was taken from a human donor in good health (CMV status not recorded). Some clones in this sample may be carry-over from other donors' samples. Sequenced: PBMCs, sequenced either directly or after in vitro stimulation (not recorded which). The CDR3 region is CSVGQGRGYTF. In nucleotides, the CDR3 is TGCAGCGTGGGACAGGGAAGGGGCTACACCTTC.